Listed below are T cell receptor beta chains from one sample, sequenced in a study of siplizumab effects on memory and regulatory T cells. Profiling relied on immunoSEQ multiplex PCR, and the TCRdb table lists in-frame clones only, not all of them. The table shows over 65,000 clones, with approximately 95% occurring only once. The sequencing sample was made of CD8+ T cells sorted from blood. All receptors derive from a human donor in good health. Both conserved end residues are part of each CDR3. Not all rows give a size; the values are once, few, many and, for expanded clones, a class.

17	TRBJ2-3	TRBV4-1	once	CASSQVVAGGATDTQYF
15	TRBJ2-1	TRBV6-5	-	CASSSNPSDYNEQFF
14	TRBJ2-5	TRBV7-9	-	CASSLWGYQETQYF
11	TRBJ2-5	TRBV5-6	-	CASSTRETQYF
16	TRBJ2-2	TRBV2	-	CASSLETGLNTGELFF
16	TRBJ1-1	TRBV11-1	-	CASRPRGGTANTEAFF
12	TRBJ2-3	TRBV11-2	-	CASSQGQGTQYF
14	TRBJ1-2	TRBV7-8	-	CASSVSGPNYGYTF
13	TRBJ2-2	TRBV9	few	CASSELNTGELFF
16	TRBJ2-7	TRBV4-1	-	CASSQATSGPPYEQYF
16	TRBJ2-1	TRBV4-1	-	CASSPKGAGDYNEQFF
16	TRBJ1-5	TRBV18	-	CASSPAQPGQNQPQHF
14	TRBJ1-4	TRBV9	-	CASSVGGTNEKLFF
16	TRBJ1-5	TRBV28	-	CASSSLPRTGAQPQHF
14	TRBJ2-7	TRBV5-1	-	CASSFGQGSYEQYF
15	TRBJ1-5	TRBV7-8	-	CASSPYGGGDQPQHF
16	TRBJ1-1	TRBV10-3	-	CAISDRSTGFAYEAFF
12	TRBJ2-1	TRBV9	once	CASSVRVVEQFF
15	TRBJ1-2	TRBV19	-	CASSMGTGDFDGYTF
14	TRBJ2-7	TRBV7-9	-	CASSRVQGPYEQYF
15	TRBJ2-7	TRBV7-6	-	CASSPREAFSYEQYF
11	TRBJ2-3	TRBV19	-	CASSIPGSEYF
13	TRBJ2-1	TRBV9	once	CATGTQVSNEQFF
12	TRBJ1-2	TRBV11-2	few	CASTSGLYGYTF
14	TRBJ2-7	TRBV11-1	-	CASSRTGTIYEQYF
15	TRBJ2-5	TRBV27	-	CASSSLAGGTETQYF
13	TRBJ1-1	TRBV5-1	large	CASSLGTEGEAFF
13	TRBJ1-1	TRBV29-1	few	CSVEWAGDTEAFF